This T cell receptor beta chain stems from a study of shared clonotypes between healthy human individuals. Some clones are missing from TCRdb's copy, which holds only in-frame ones; the method was immunoSEQ multiplex PCR. Of over a million clones listed, around 82% were seen once; the top ten hold 0.6% to 0.7%. Looked up from germline, CDR1 is SGHVS and CDR2 is FNYEAQ. CDR3 length equals 16 residues. Trimming took 5 bases from V and 0 from J; bases not matched to a gene: 4. The chain has TRBV7-6 and TRBJ2-2; 9 nucleotides agree with TRBD2. This clonotype was obtained from a man younger than 35 in good health. Some clones in this sample may be carry-over from other donors' samples. Sequencing used memory CD4+ T cells from PBMCs. As to subset: CD45RA-negative fraction. The CDR3 coding sequence is TGTGCCAGCAGCGTCCGGACTAGCGCGAACACCGGGGAGCTGTTTTTT. Protein: CASSVRTSANTGELFF.